These 20 T cell receptor beta chains came from one sample sequenced in a study of T cell clones after liver transplantation. TCRdb keeps only in-frame clones here, not all; method: immunoSEQ multiplex PCR. The sample carries tens of thousands of clones, 80% recorded once. Specimen: CD4+ T cells from blood, collected 12 months after liver transplant. Source of these receptors: a human patient who received a liver transplant. Some of these T cells may belong to the graft donor.

The table lists this clone with a count of one. This chain connects TRBV7-8 to TRBJ2-7, with no clear D. Germline lookup yields CDR1 SGHVS and CDR2 FQNEAQ. Deletions cut 0 bases from V and 0 bases from J, with 9 bases between. CDR3 size: 15 residues. CDR3 in amino acids: CASSLASKGSYEQYF. As DNA, the CDR3 is TGTGCCAGCAGCTTAGCGTCGAAAGGCTCCTACGAGCAGTACTTC.

The chain uses TRBV7-3 and TRBJ1-4, with D maybe TRBD1 (5 bases). Germline V gene sequence: CDR1 SGHTA, CDR2 FQGTGA. The CDR3 covers 17 residues. Trimming removed 1 base at V and 7 bases at J, with 19 bases between. The CDR3 reads CASSLRDGEELCEKLFF. CDR3 nucleotides: TGTGCCAGCAGCTTAAGGGACGGGGAGGAACTTTGTGAAAAACTGTTTTTT.

This chain uses TRBV28 with TRBJ2-3, with 7 bases that match TRBD2. Looked up from germline, CDR1 is MDHEN and CDR2 is SYDVKM. V gave up 0 bases and J gave up 1 base; unmatched junction bases: 7. This CDR3 contains 17 residues. The CDR3 DNA sequence: TGTGCCAGCAGTTTATGGGCTAGCGGAGGTGGCACAGATACGCAGTATTTT. This encodes CASSLWASGGGTDTQYF.

As concerns this clone: Other DNA sequences in this sample translate to the same CDR3. The chain recombines TRBV7-2 with TRBJ2-3, with a tentative D call TRBD2 (6 bases). Deletions cut 0 bases from V and 3 bases from J, with 7 bases between. Germline loops: CDR1 SGHTA, CDR2 FQGNSA. The CDR3 is 14 amino acids. CDR3: CASSLARGTDTQYF. CDR3 sequence (DNA): TGTGCCAGCAGCTTAGCCCGGGGGACAGATACGCAGTATTTT.

The chain couples TRBV19 to TRBJ1-1; D is ambiguous. Germline V gives CDR1 LNHDA, CDR2 SQIVND (reference sequence). CDR3 length equals 15 residues. Trimming took 2 bases from V and 0 from J, leaving 10 bases between them. The CDR3: CASSISIRMNTEAFF. DNA of the CDR3: TGTGCCAGTAGTATATCGATCAGAATGAACACTGAAGCTTTCTTT.

The chain employs TRBV19 and TRBJ2-3, with a possible D match to TRBD2 (6 bases). In germline, CDR1 is LNHDA, CDR2 SQIVND (reference sequence). Trimming pared 3 bases from V and 3 bases from J, leaving 10 bases between. The CDR3 is 14 amino acids. CDR3 sequence reads: CASSIRGRTDTQYF. Here the CDR3 DNA reads TGTGCCAGTAGTATTCGGGGGAGAACAGATACGCAGTATTTT.

The sample holds one count of this clone. The rearrangement links TRBV27 to TRBJ2-3; maybe TRBD2 (7 bases). Per germline, CDR1 MNHEY and CDR2 SMNVEV (reference sequence). The CDR3 is 13 residues long. V dropped 8 bases and J dropped 5 bases, with 14 bases sitting between them. CDR3: CASGGGHGDTQYF. The CDR3 DNA reads as TGTGCCAGCGGGGGGGGGCACGGAGATACGCAGTATTTT.

The genes are TRBV4-3 and TRBJ1-2; D is perhaps TRBD1 (5 bases). The CDR3 covers 17 residues. Germline V gene data show CDR1 as LGHNA and CDR2 as YSLEER. Trimming removed 1 base from V and 2 bases from J, with 17 bases in between. The CDR3 sequence is CASSQGGTWQTNYGYTF. The CDR3 coding sequence is TGCGCCAGCAGCCAAGGGGGGACCTGGCAGACGAACTATGGCTACACCTTC.

The chain employs TRBV5-1 and TRBJ2-3; TRBD2 matches at 8 bases. Germline CDR1 SGHRS, CDR2 YFSETQ. V shed 3 bases and J 2 bases; nucleotides not matched to a gene: 14. CDR3 length: 18 amino acids. DNA of the CDR3: TGCGCCAGCAGCTCCCTCCCGGGGGTAGCGGGACTCACAGATACGCAGTATTTT. Translating gives CASSSLPGVAGLTDTQYF.

V and J are TRBV6-9 and TRBJ1-1; TRBD1 is a possible D gene (6 bases). Trimming shortened V by 6 bases and J by 5 bases, and 22 bases separated the two germline ends. The CDR3 has 16 residues. The germline V gene encodes CDR1 MNHGY and CDR2 SVAAGI. DNA for the CDR3: TGTGCCAGCAGCTATAGGGGGTACCAAAGTTGGACTGAAGCTTTCTTT. This codes for CASSYRGYQSWTEAFF.

The rearrangement uses TRBV6-1 and TRBJ2-7; D is unclear. Germline assignment: CDR1 MNHNS and CDR2 SASEGT. The V and J ends lost 6 bases and 0 bases respectively, with 6 bases between them. CDR3 length: 12 amino acids. CDR3 residues: CASSPTSYEQYF. Here the CDR3 DNA reads TGTGCCAGCAGCCCTACCTCCTACGAGCAGTACTTC.

The chain recombines TRBV6-6 with TRBJ2-3; TRBD1 might be the D (6 bases). The length of the CDR3 is 14 residues. Germline V CDR1 and CDR2: MNHNY, SVGAGI (reference sequence). Trimming took off 4 bases at V and 3 bases at J, with 11 bases between the two ends. CDR3 nucleotides: TGTGCCAGCAGTTCACAGGGCGGGACAGATACGCAGTATTTT. Translating it yields CASSSQGGTDTQYF.

The CDR3 coding sequence is TGTGCCATCAGTGAAGGCACAGATACGCAGTATTTT. Its protein product is CAISEGTDTQYF. V is TRBV10-3 and J is TRBJ2-3; no clear D gene. This CDR3 has 12 residues. V lost 3 bases to trimming and J lost 1 base, with 2 bases between them. CDR1 and CDR2 from the germline V gene are ENHRY and SYGVKD.

The J gene is TRBJ2-4, the V gene TRBV29-1; D possibly matches TRBD1 or TRBD2 (5 bases each). CDR3 length equals 11 residues. CDR1 and CDR2 from the germline V gene are SQVTM and ANQGSEA. V was cut by 0 bases and J by 12 bases, with 9 bases left in between. The CDR3 loop is CSVEDPGRQYF. The CDR3 DNA is TGCAGCGTTGAAGATCCGGGACGTCAGTACTTC.

This sequence joins TRBV28 and TRBJ1-2; maybe TRBD1 (5 bases). Trimming took off 0 bases at V and 0 bases at J, with 8 bases between the two ends. Germline CDR1 reads MDHEN; CDR2 reads SYDVKM. The CDR3 contains 15 residues. The DNA of the CDR3 is TGTGCCAGCAGTTTATGGGCAGGGACTAACTATGGCTACACCTTC. Its translation: CASSLWAGTNYGYTF.

This clone was seen once. The chain links TRBV11-2 to TRBJ2-7, with 7 nucleotides matching TRBD1. The CDR3 covers 16 residues. J lost 6 bases, V lost 1 base, and 12 bases had no gene match. Germline V gives CDR1 SGHAT, CDR2 FQNNGV. Written as DNA, the CDR3 is TGTGCCAGCAGCTTAGCCCCTCCCACAGGGGAATTCGAGCAGTACTTC. It specifies CASSLAPPTGEFEQYF.

The gene calls are TRBV19 and TRBJ1-1, with TRBD1 as a possible D gene (5 bases). The CDR3 loop spans 12 amino acids. In germline, CDR1 is LNHDA, CDR2 SQIVND (reference sequence). The ends were cut back, 10 bases at V and 1 base at J, with 10 bases in the middle. The CDR3 coding sequence is TGTGCCATTCGCGACAGGAACACTGAAGCTTTCTTT. Translating it yields CAIRDRNTEAFF.

The genes are TRBV27 and TRBJ2-1, with D perhaps given as TRBD1 or TRBD2 (5 bases each). Germline values: CDR1 MNHEY, CDR2 SMNVEV (reference sequence). Trimming removed 2 bases at V and 9 bases at J, with 14 bases between. CDR3 length: 14 amino acids. As DNA, the CDR3 is TGTGCCAGCAGTTTACAAACTAGGGGCGGTGAGCAGTTCTTC. This gives the protein CASSLQTRGGEQFF.

This rearrangement joins TRBV18 to TRBJ2-6; 8 nucleotides agree with TRBD1. The germline V gene encodes CDR1 KGHSH and CDR2 LQKENI. V dropped 3 bases and J dropped 0; count of bases not matched to a gene: 7. This CDR3 has 18 amino acids. The CDR3 protein is CASSPGQGSNSGANVLTF. The CDR3 DNA sequence: TGTGCCAGCTCACCCGGACAGGGATCCAACTCTGGGGCCAACGTCCTGACTTTC. The complete variable domain, with remaining parts taken from reference TRBV18 and TRBJ2-6, reads NAGVMQNPRHLVRRRGQEARLRCSPMKGHSHVYWYRQLPEEGLKFMVYLQKENIIDESGMPKERFSAEFPKEGPSILRIQQVVRGDSAAYFCASSPGQGSNSGANVLTFGAGSRLTVL.

This clone was counted once. The genes are TRBV29-1 and TRBJ2-3; D possibly uses TRBD1 or TRBD2 (5 bases each). The CDR3 is 15 amino acids. The germline V and J ends were trimmed by 3 bases and 4 bases, with 17 bases remaining between them. The V gene's germline CDR1 is SQVTM and CDR2 ANQGSEA. The DNA of the CDR3 is TGCAGCGTTGAGGGCGTCAGGGAGTCTGCAGATACGCAGTATTTT. Its protein is CSVEGVRESADTQYF.